A single sample is the source of the 5 T cell receptor beta chains below, sequenced in a study of T cell responses to AZD1222 COVID-19 vaccine. Generated by immunoSEQ multiplex PCR, the TCRdb table keeps only in-frame clones and is missing some. The table records about 140,000 clones, less than 95% of them present only once. The input for sequencing was peripheral blood, taken on day 0 of AZD1222 vaccination. These TCRs come from an adult in good health.

This rearrangement joins TRBV18 to TRBJ1-5; no firm D call. Trimming removed 3 bases at V and 3 bases at J, with 9 bases between. CDR1 is KGHSH, CDR2 LQKENI, per germline. CDR3 size: 14 residues. DNA of the CDR3: TGTGCCAGCTCACCTGAACCGGTCAATCAGCCCCAGCATTTT. Translation: CASSPEPVNQPQHF.

This clone appeared once. V and J are TRBV7-2 and TRBJ1-3, with 9 bases aligning to TRBD1. After removal of 6 bases from V and 2 bases from J, the junction contained 8 bases not matched to a gene. This CDR3 has 16 residues. The germline V gene has CDR1 SGHTA and CDR2 FQGNSA. CDR3 residues: CASSQLDRGPGNTIYF. The CDR3 region has the DNA TGTGCCAGCAGTCAATTGGACAGGGGACCTGGAAACACCATATATTTT. Full variable domain (remainder filled in from reference TRBV7-2 and TRBJ1-3): GAGVSQSPSNKVTEKGKDVELRCDPISGHTALYWYRQSLGQGLEFLIYFQGNSAPDKSGLPSDRFSAERTGGSVSTLTIQRTQQEDSAVYLCASSQLDRGPGNTIYFGEGSWLTVV.

The V call is TRBV6-1, the J call TRBJ1-5; the D gene is possibly TRBD1 (6 bases). V lost 1 base and J 2 bases, leaving 12 bases between the germline ends. The CDR3 extends over 16 amino acids. Germline-derived CDR1 and CDR2 are MNHNS and SASEGT. The CDR3, as DNA: TGTGCCAGCAGTGAAGATGGAGGGGGTGGCAATCAGCCCCAGCATTTT. The encoded protein is CASSEDGGGGNQPQHF.

This clone has just one count. The V gene is TRBV7-3, the J gene TRBJ2-2, with a weak D call TRBD2 (5 bases). V lost 0 bases to trimming and J lost 4 bases, with 12 bases between them. Germline values: CDR1 SGHTA, CDR2 FQGTGA. This CDR3 is built from 16 residues. For the CDR3, the DNA is TGTGCCAGCAGCTTAACCGTGAGCGGAGGCACCGGGGAGCTGTTTTTT. It encodes CASSLTVSGGTGELFF. Full variable domain (outside the CDR3, taken from reference TRBV7-3 and TRBJ2-2): GAGVSQTPSNKVTEKGKYVELRCDPISGHTALYWYRQSLGQGPEFLIYFQGTGAADDSGLPNDRFFAVRPEGSVSTLKIQRTERGDSAVYLCASSLTVSGGTGELFFGEGSRLTVL.

The V gene is TRBV5-4, the J gene TRBJ2-5, with D possibly TRBD2 on 6 matching bases. CDR3 size: 13 residues. CDR1 and CDR2 (germline): SGHNT, YYREEE (reference sequence). V lost 4 bases and J 6 bases, leaving 13 bases between the germline ends. CDR3 sequence: CASSPGGDQTQYF. DNA of the CDR3: TGTGCCAGCAGCCCCGGGGGAGACCAGACCCAGTACTTC.